This section outlines one TCR beta chain sequence together with its context. It has no known antigen specificity. Within one base of it there is no much larger clone, and no base qualities were kept. For CDR1 and CDR2, the germline V gene lists MDHEN and SYDVKM. From the cysteine up to the phenylalanine, the CDR3 has a length of 15 residues. Left in the record is the CDR3 DNA by itself, 45 bases read in frame from the first base. V is pared back by 6 bases and J by 0 bases, with 12 bases lying between the germline termini. For the CD8 naive samples, CD45RO-negative cells were positively selected for CCR7, yielding a CD45RA+CCR7+ population from which TemRA cells were excluded. The donors were healthy, HIV-negative adults with no recently reported acute infections or vaccinations. Only Caucasian adults living in Nashville, Tennessee, USA were represented among the donors. Blood was obtained by leukapheresis, after which PBMCs were separated by Ficoll-Histopaque density gradient centrifugation and cryopreserved in liquid nitrogen vapor phase. Analytical flow cytometry was used to check the purity and quantity of every magnetically sorted T cell population. Genomic DNA was isolated from every sorted fraction and measured by UV absorbance on a Nanodrop 2000c.

This sample stems from a study of shared clonotypes between healthy human individuals (dated by TCRdb to about 2020). For the wider study: The cohort comprised a couple of women and a few men aged 18 to 49 years. Per donor, three plates each were used for CD4 naive and CD4 memory, two for CD8 naive, and one for CD8 memory. Blood TCR repertoires of about five healthy adults were deeply sequenced to estimate repertoire size and the extent of clonotype sharing between individuals. To increase sequencing depth and limit assay-specific biases, TCR repertoire library preparation and sequencing were carried out by different laboratories using diverse techniques. Between about 0.94 and 10 billion PBMCs per donor were obtained by leukapheresis. Paper-wide results and their limitations: Compared with non-shared clonotypes, clonotypes shared by all four sorted-subset donors had higher generation probabilities. Even with the large sequencing depth, rarefaction of the sorted-subset datasets indicated that sequencing was incomplete. Across a handful of donors, roughly 5% of naive CD4, approximately 3.6% of naive CD8, about 2% of memory CD4, and over 0.35% of memory CD8 clonotypes were shared. The small number of donors limited the genetic and exposure-history diversity represented. Larger estimated clonotype richness was generally found for naive subsets than for memory subsets. Sampling was limited to blood, and TCR repertoires in tissue likely differ from TCR repertoires in blood. Based on pairwise subsampling, the degree of clonotype sharing among donors was expected to be affected by sequencing depth.

TCR CDR3 regions were amplified from genomic DNA by multiplex PCR using the deep immunoSEQ assay. Extracted genomic DNA from each cell subset was distributed evenly across all wells of several immunoSEQ 96-well plates, and each plate was treated as a replicate. Each replicate PCR for sorted subsets received approximately 220 ng genomic DNA, equal to about 29,000 T cell genomes. Purified libraries were quantified with a Qubit 3.0 fluorometer, sized on a Bioanalyzer 2100, and re-quantified with the KAPA Library Quantification kit. A separate single-read 150-cycle Illumina NextSeq 550 flow cell was used to sequence each immunoSEQ 96-well plate. The source study handled its data this way. Because only junctional sequences without quality scores were contained in the immunoSEQ output, filtering matching that applied to full-length reads could not be performed. Sequences were annotated with PyIR, a Python wrapper for IgBLAST v1.9, and V/J genes and CDR3 were assigned using IMGT germline references. Reads with weak V/J assignments (E-value above 1e-6), missing CDR3, stop codons, out-of-frame junctions, or ambiguous translated residues were removed. V3J clonotypes were defined by identical inferred V gene, J gene, and CDR3 amino acid sequence. To compute the percentage overlap between repertoires, the number of shared unique clonotypes was divided by the size of the smaller repertoire. Repertoire richness was assessed with RTK rarefaction, the Chao1 estimator, and Recon v2.1 estimates of unobserved clonotypes. OLGA was used to compute generation probabilities for all TCRbeta clonotypes that the gDNA method yielded from a handful of donors. The immuneACCESS repertoire file appears here via TCRdb, limited to in-frame rearrangements. These files lack a portion of the clones; in checked studies, under half of the deficit traces to unresolved V genes, and the cause of the others is not known. V, J and clone size are those of that table, while D and trimming were read from the DNA. This sample lists about 2 million clones; about 95% were detected once. The ten largest account for more than 0.95% of the sample.

Here the chain combines TRBV28 and TRBJ1-5; there is no confident call for the D gene. What was sequenced was naive CD8+ T cells sorted from blood. What this sample's cell subset or site label stands for: CD45RA+CCR7+. The sequence was obtained from a man aged 18 to 30 in good health. The CDR3 region reads CASRSPENSNQPQHF. The DNA sequence follows: TGTGCCAGCAGATCCCCAGAGAATAGCAATCAGCCCCAGCATTTT. The entire variable domain, with the stretches around the CDR3 drawn from the reference TRBV28 and TRBJ1-5 proteins, is DVKVTQSSRYLVKRTGEKVFLECVQDMDHENMFWYRQDPGLGLRLIYFSYDVKMKEKGDIPEGYSVSREKKERFSLILESASTNQTSMYLCASRSPENSNQPQHFGDGTRLSIL.